The clone carrying this TCR beta chain has a single count. The data derive from a study of control samples from healthy donors and cancer patients. The CDR3 extends over 13 amino acids. With V trimmed by 5 bases and J by 6 bases, 6 bases remained unmatched. Sequenced by immunoSEQ multiplex PCR; TCRdb stores in-frame clones only, minus some. This sample has just under 75,000 clones, with 87% found just once. This TCR came from a woman in her forties or fifties in good health. The V gene is TRBV12-3 or TRBV12-4, the J gene TRBJ1-2; 7 positions agree with TRBD1. The sequenced material came from blood. CDR3 nucleotides: TGTGCCAGCAGTCTGACAGGGTCTGATGGCTACACCTTC. Its protein is CASSLTGSDGYTF.